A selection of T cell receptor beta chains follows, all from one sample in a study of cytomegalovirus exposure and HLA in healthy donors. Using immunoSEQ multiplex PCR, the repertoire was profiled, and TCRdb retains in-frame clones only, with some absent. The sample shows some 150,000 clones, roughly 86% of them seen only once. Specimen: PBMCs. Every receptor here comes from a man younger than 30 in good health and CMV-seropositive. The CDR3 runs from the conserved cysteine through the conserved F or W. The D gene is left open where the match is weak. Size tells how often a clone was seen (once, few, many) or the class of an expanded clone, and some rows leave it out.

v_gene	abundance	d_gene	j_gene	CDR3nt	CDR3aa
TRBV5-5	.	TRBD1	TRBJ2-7	TGTGCCAGCAGTAGATACCGGGACAGGGACTACGAGCAGTACTTC	CASSRYRDRDYEQYF
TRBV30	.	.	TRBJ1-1	TGTGCCTGGAGTGGCCCAGGAGGTTGGAACACTGAAGCTTTCTTT	CAWSGPGGWNTEAFF
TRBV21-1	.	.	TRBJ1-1	TGTGCCAGCAGCAGCGGGACGGCGGACACTGAAGCTTTCTTT	CASSSGTADTEAFF
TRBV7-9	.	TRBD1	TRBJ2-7	TGTGCCAGCAGCTCCAACCGGGACAGGGTTTCCTACGAGCAGTACTTC	CASSSNRDRVSYEQYF
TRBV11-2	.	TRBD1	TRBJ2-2	TGTGCCAGCAGCTCCAGACAGGGGGCGACCGGGGAGCTGTTTTTT	CASSSRQGATGELFF
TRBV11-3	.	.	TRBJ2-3	TGTGCCAGCAGCCCCCAACCGACAGCCGATACGCAGTATTTT	CASSPQPTADTQYF
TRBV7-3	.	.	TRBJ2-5	TGTGCCAGCAGCCCCCCCGGACAGAAAGAGACCCAGTACTTC	CASSPPGQKETQYF
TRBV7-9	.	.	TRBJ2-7	TGTGCCAGCAGCGGAGGGAAATTGGGCGAGCAGTACTTC	CASSGGKLGEQYF
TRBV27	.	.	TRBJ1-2	TGTGCCAGCGGCACAGGACAGAGTGAGAACTATGGCTACACCTTC	CASGTGQSENYGYTF
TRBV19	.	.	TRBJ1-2	TGTGCCAGTAGTATAGAGGGCAGGCTGAACTATGGCTACACCTTC	CASSIEGRLNYGYTF
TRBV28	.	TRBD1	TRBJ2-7	TGTGCCAGCAGCCCCTTAGGGGACAGGGAACTTACGAACGGGGAGCAGTACTTC	CASSPLGDRELTNGEQYF
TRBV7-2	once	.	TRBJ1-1	TGTGCCAGCAGCCGGAACACTGAAGCTTTCTTT	CASSRNTEAFF
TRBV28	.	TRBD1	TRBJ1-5	TGTGCCAGCAGTCCGACAGGGATGGGCAATCAGCCCCAGCATTTT	CASSPTGMGNQPQHF
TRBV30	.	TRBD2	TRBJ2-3	TGTGCCTGGAGTGTCGGGACTAGCGGGAGCACAGATACGCAGTATTTT	CAWSVGTSGSTDTQYF
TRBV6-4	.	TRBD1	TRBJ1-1	TGTGCCAGCAGTGACACCCATAACAGGGGGCTCGGAGCTTTCTTT	CASSDTHNRGLGAFF
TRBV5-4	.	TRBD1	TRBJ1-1	TGTGCCAGCAGAATTGCCGGGACAGGGAACGTAGCTTTCTTT	CASRIAGTGNVAFF
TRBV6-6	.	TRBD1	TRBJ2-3	TGTGCCAGCAGGCCAGGGGGCGGCCCAGATACGCAGTATTTT	CASRPGGGPDTQYF
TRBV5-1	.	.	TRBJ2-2	TGCGCCAGCAGTAGTGGCACCGGGGAGCTGTTTTTT	CASSSGTGELFF
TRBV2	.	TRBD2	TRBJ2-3	TGTGCCAGCAGTGAATTGACTAGCGGGAGAGATACGCAGTATTTT	CASSELTSGRDTQYF
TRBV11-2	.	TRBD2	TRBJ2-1	TGTGCCAGCAGCTCCTCGGGACTAGCGGGAGGAGCCTACAATGAGCAGTTCTTC	CASSSSGLAGGAYNEQFF
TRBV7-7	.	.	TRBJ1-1	TGTGCTAGCAGCTTAGGGCACAACATGAACACTGAAGCTTTCTTT	CASSLGHNMNTEAFF
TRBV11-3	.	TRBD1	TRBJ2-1	TGTGCCAGCAGCTTAGGGCTGGACAGGGGGCAGAAGGAGCAGTTCTTC	CASSLGLDRGQKEQFF
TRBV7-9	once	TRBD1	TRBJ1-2	TGTGCCAGCAGCTTTAGGGACAGCCCGAACTATGGCTACACCTTC	CASSFRDSPNYGYTF
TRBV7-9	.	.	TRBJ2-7	TGTGCCAGCAGCTCCCCATCCTACGAGCAGTACTTC	CASSSPSYEQYF
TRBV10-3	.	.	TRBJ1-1	TGTGCCATCAGCAATCTAGAGCGAGCTTTCTTT	CAISNLERAFF
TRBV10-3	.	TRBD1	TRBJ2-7	TGTGCCATCAGTGAGGCAGGGGGCGAGCAGTACTTC	CAISEAGGEQYF
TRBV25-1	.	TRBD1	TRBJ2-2	TGTGCCAGCAGTGGACAGGGGGACACCGGGGAGCTGTTTTTT	CASSGQGDTGELFF
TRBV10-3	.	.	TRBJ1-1	TGTGCCATCAGATTGCCCAGGGAACAGAACACTGAAGCTTTCTTT	CAIRLPREQNTEAFF
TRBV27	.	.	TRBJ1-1	TGTGCCAGCAGACTAAAAGCCGCGGACATGAACACTGAAGCTTTCTTT	CASRLKAADMNTEAFF
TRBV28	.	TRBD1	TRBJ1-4	TGTGCCAGCAGTTTAACCGGACAGGGCGGTGAAAAACTGTTTTTT	CASSLTGQGGEKLFF
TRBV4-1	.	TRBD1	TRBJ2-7	TGCGCCAGCAGCCAAGATACAGGGGGGCAGTACTTC	CASSQDTGGQYF
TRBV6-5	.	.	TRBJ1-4	TGTGCCAGCAGCCGACAGTATAATGAAAAACTGTTTTTT	CASSRQYNEKLFF
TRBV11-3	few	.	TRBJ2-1	TGTGCCAGCAGCTTCGGACAGTCCTACAATGAGCAGTTCTTC	CASSFGQSYNEQFF
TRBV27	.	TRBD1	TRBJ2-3	TGCGCCAGCAGTTACCGGGACAGGGGAGCGGATACGCAGTATTTT	CASSYRDRGADTQYF
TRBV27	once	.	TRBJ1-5	TGTGCCAGCAGTAGATTACAGGGTCGCCAGCCCCAGCATTTT	CASSRLQGRQPQHF
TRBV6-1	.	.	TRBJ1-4	TGTGCCAGCAGTGATACAGGGAAACGGGAAAAACTGTTTTTT	CASSDTGKREKLFF
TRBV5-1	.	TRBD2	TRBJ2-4	TGCGCCAGCAGTCCCCGGCGGGGGGAAGAAAACATTCAGTACTTC	CASSPRRGEENIQYF
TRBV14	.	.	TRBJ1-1	TGTGCCAGCAGCCTTGGGGCCTTGGATTATACTGAAGCTTTCTTT	CASSLGALDYTEAFF
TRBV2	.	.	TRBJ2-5	TGTGCCAGCAGTGATACCCGGGGTGAGACCCAGTACTTC	CASSDTRGETQYF
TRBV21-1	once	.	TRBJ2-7	TGTGCCAGCAGCACCTGGACACCGGGACAGGAATACGAGCAGTACTTC	CASSTWTPGQEYEQYF
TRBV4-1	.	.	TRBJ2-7	TGCGCCAGCAGCCAGAGACAAGAGCCGCGTCAGGGGGGCCACGAGCAGTACTTC	CASSQRQEPRQGGHEQYF
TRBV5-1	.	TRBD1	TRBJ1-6	TGCGCCAGCAGTAGGGGGCAGGACAGGGATAATTCACCCCTCCACTTT	CASSRGQDRDNSPLHF